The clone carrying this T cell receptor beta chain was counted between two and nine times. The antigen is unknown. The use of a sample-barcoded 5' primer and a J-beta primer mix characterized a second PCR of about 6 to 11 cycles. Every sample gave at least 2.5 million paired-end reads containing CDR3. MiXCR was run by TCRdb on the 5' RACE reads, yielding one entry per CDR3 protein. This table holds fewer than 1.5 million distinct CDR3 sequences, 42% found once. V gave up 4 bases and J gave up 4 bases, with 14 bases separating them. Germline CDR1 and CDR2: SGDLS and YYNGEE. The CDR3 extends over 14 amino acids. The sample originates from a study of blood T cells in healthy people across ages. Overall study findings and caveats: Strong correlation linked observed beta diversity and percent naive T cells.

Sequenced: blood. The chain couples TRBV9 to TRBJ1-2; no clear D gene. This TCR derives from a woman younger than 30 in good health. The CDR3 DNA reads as TGTGCCAGCAGCTCCCCGGGAGGTAGCTATGGCTACACCTTC. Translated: CASSSPGGSYGYTF.